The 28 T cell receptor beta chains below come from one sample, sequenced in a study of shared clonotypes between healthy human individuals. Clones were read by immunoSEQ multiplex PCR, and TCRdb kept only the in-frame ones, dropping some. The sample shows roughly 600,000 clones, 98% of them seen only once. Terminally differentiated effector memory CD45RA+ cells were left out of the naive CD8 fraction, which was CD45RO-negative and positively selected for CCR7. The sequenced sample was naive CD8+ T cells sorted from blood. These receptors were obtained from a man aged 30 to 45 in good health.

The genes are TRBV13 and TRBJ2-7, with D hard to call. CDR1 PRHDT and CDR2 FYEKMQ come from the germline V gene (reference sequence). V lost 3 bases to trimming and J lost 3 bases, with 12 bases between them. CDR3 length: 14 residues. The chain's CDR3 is CASSFRSGNYEQYF. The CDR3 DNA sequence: TGTGCCAGCAGCTTTCGCTCTGGGAACTACGAGCAGTACTTC.

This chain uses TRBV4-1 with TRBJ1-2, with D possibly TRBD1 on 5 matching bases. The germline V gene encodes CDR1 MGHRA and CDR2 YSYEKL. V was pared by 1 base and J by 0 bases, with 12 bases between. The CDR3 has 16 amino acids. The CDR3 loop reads CASSQVGTHPNYGYTF. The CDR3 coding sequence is TGCGCCAGCAGCCAAGTCGGGACGCATCCTAACTATGGCTACACCTTC.

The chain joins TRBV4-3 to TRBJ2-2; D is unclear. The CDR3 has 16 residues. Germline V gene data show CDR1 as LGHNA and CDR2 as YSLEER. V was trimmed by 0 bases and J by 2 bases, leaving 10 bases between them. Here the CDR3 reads CASSQDQSYNTGELFF. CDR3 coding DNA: TGCGCCAGCAGCCAAGATCAGAGCTATAACACCGGGGAGCTGTTTTTT.

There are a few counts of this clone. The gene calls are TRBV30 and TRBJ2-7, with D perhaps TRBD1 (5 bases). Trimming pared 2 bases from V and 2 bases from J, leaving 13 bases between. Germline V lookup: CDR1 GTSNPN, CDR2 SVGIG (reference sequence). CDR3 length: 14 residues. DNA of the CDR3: TGTGCCTGGAGTAAGATGGGGCCGACCTACGAGCAGTACTTC. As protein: CAWSKMGPTYEQYF.

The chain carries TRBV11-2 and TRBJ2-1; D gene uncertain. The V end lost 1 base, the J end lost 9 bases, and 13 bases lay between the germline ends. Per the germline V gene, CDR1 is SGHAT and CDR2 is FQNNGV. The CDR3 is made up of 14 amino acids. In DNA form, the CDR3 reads TGTGCCAGCAGCTTAGGATCCCCGCCCTTTGAGCAGTTCTTC. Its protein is CASSLGSPPFEQFF.

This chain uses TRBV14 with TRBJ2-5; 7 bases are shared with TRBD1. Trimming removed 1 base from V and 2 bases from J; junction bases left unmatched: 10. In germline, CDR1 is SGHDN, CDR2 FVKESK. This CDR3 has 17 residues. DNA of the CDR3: TGTGCCAGCAGCCAAGGACCTCGGGACAGACAACAAGAGACCCAGTACTTC. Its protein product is CASSQGPRDRQQETQYF.

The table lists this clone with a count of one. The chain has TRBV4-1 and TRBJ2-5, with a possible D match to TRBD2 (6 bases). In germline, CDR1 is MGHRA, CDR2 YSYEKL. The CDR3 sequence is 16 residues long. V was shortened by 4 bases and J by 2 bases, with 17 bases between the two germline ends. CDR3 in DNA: TGCGCCAGCAGCCCCGTGGGAGTGGAGGGACAAGAGACCCAGTACTTC. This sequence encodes CASSPVGVEGQETQYF.

The CDR3 nucleotides read TGTGCCAGCAGTGATTTCCCCGGGCATAGCGGGAGAGGTTCCTACAATGAGCAGTTCTTC. Translated, it gives CASSDFPGHSGRGSYNEQFF. The chain couples TRBV6-1 to TRBJ2-1; TRBD2 matches 9 bases. Germline V CDR1 and CDR2: MNHNS, SASEGT. This CDR3 contains 20 residues. Trimming took 3 bases from V and 1 from J; bases not matched to a gene: 16.

The CDR3 DNA sequence: TGTGCCAGCAGCGTAGGGTCTGAAGCTTTCTTT. Residues: CASSVGSEAFF. The chain joins TRBV9 to TRBJ1-1; no definite D call. The CDR3 totals 11 residues. Trimming cost V 0 bases and J 6 bases, with 3 bases left between them. Germline CDR1 and CDR2: SGDLS and YYNGEE.

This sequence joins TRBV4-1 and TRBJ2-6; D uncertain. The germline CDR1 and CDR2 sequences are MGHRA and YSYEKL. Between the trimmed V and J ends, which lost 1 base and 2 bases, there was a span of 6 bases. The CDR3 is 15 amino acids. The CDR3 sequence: CASSQGWAGANVLTF. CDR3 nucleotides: TGCGCCAGCAGCCAAGGATGGGCTGGGGCCAACGTCCTGACTTTC.

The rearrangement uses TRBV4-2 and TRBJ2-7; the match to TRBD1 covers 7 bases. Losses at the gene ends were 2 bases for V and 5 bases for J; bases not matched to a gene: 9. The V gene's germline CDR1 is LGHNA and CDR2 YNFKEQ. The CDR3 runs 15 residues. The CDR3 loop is CASSQRTLTGDEQYF. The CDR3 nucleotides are TGTGCCAGCAGCCAACGTACCCTCACAGGGGACGAGCAGTACTTC.

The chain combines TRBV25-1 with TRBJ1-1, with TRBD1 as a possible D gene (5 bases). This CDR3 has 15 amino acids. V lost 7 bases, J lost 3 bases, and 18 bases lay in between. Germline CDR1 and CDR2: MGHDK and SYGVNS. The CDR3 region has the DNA TGTGCCAGCACGCCCAGGTGGGGCAGGGACACTGAAGCTTTCTTT. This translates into CASTPRWGRDTEAFF. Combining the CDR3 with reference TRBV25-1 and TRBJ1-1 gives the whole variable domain EADIYQTPRYLVIGTGKKITLECSQTMGHDKMYWYQQDPGMELHLIHYSYGVNSTEKGDLSSESTVSRIRTEHFPLTLESARPSHTSQYLCASTPRWGRDTEAFFGQGTRLTVV.

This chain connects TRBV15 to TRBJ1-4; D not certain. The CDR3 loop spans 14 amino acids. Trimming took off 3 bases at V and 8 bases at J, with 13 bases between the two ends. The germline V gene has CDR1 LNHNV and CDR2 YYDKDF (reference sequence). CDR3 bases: TGTGCCACCAGCAGCCGGGATCTTGGGGAAAAACTGTTTTTT. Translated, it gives CATSSRDLGEKLFF.

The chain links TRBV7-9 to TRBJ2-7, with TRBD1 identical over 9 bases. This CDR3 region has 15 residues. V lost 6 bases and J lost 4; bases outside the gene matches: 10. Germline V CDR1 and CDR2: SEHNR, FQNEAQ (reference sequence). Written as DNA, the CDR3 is TGTGCCAGCAGACAACCGGGACAGGGAGAATACGAGCAGTACTTC. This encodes CASRQPGQGEYEQYF.

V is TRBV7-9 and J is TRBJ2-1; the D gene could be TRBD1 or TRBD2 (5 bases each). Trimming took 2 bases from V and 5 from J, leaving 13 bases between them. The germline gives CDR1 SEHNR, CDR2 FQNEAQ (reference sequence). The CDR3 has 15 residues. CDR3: CASSLWDGTNNEQFF. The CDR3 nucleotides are TGTGCCAGCAGCTTATGGGACGGGACGAACAATGAGCAGTTCTTC.

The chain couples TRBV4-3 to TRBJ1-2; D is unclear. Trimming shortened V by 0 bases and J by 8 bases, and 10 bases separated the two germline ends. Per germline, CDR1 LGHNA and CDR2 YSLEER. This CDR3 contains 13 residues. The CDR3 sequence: CASSQDLLMGYTF. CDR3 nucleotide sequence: TGCGCCAGCAGCCAAGACCTCTTAATGGGCTACACCTTC.

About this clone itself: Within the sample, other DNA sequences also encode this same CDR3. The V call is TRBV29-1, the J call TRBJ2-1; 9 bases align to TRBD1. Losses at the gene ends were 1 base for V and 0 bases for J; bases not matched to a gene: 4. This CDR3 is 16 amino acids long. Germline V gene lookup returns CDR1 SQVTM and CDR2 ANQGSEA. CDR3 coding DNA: TGCAGCGTTGAAGGGACAGGGGACTTCTCCTACAATGAGCAGTTCTTC. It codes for CSVEGTGDFSYNEQFF.

CDR3 coding DNA: TGTGCCAGACAGCGGGACACCCTGAACACCGGGGAGCTGTTTTTT. It yields the protein CARQRDTLNTGELFF. V usage is TRBV2 and J usage is TRBJ2-2, with TRBD2 as a possible D gene (7 bases). V shed 9 bases and J shed 1 base, with 15 bases lying between them. The V gene's germline CDR1 is SNHLY and CDR2 FYNNEI. The CDR3 has 15 residues.

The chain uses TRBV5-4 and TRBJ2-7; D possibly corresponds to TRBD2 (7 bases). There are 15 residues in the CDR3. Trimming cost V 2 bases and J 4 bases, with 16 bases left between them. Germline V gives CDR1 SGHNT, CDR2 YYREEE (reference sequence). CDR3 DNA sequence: TGTGCCAGCAGCTTCCGGGGGGCCCCTAGTTACGAGCAGTACTTC. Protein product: CASSFRGAPSYEQYF.

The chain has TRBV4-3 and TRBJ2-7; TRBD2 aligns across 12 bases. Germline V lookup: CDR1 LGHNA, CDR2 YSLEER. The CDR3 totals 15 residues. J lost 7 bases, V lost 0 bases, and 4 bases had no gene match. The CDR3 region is CASSQEGLAGEEQYF. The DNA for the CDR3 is TGCGCCAGCAGCCAAGAGGGACTAGCGGGTGAAGAGCAGTACTTC.

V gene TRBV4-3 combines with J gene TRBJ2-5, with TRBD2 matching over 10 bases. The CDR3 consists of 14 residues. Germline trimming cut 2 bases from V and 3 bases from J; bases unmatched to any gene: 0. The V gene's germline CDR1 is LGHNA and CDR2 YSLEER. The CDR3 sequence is CASSQLAGEETQYF. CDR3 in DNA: TGCGCCAGCAGCCAACTAGCGGGGGAAGAGACCCAGTACTTC.

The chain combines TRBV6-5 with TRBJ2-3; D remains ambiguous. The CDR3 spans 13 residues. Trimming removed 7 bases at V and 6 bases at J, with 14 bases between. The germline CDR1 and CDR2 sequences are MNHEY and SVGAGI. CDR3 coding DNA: TGTGCCAGCAAACCCGTCATTAGGGATACGCAGTATTTT. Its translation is CASKPVIRDTQYF.

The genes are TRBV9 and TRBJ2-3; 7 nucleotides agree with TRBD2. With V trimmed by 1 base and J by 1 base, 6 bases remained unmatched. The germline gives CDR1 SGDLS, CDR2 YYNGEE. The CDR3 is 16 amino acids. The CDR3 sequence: CASSVFAGERTDTQYF. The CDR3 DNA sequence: TGTGCCAGCAGCGTATTTGCGGGGGAGCGCACAGATACGCAGTATTTT.

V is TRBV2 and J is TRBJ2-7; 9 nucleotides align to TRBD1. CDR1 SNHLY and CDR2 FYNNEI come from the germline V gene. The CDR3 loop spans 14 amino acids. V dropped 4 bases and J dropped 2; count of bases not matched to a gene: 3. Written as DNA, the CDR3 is TGTGCCAGCAGTGTACAGGGGGCTGCCTACGAGCAGTACTTC. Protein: CASSVQGAAYEQYF.

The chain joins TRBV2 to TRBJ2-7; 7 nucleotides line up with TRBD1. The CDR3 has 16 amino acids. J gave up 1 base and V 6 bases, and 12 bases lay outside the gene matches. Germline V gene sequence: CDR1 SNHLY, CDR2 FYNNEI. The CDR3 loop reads CASRVTTGESSYEQYF. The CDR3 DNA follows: TGTGCCAGCAGAGTAACTACAGGGGAGTCTTCCTACGAGCAGTACTTC. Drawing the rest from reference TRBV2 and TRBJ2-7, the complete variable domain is EPEVTQTPSHQVTQMGQEVILRCVPISNHLYFYWYRQILGQKVEFLVSFYNNEISEKSEIFDDQFSVERPDGSNFTLKIRSTKLEDSAMYFCASRVTTGESSYEQYFGPGTRLTVT.

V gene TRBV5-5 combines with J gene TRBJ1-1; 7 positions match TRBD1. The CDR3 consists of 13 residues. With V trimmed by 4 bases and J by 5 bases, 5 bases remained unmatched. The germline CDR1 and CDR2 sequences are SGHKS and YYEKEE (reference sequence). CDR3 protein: CASSTGVLTEAFF. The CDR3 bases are TGTGCCAGCAGCACAGGGGTATTAACTGAAGCTTTCTTT.

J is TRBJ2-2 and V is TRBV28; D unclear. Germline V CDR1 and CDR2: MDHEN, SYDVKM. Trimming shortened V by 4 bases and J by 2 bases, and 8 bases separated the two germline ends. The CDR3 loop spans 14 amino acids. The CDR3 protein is CASSSSDNTGELFF. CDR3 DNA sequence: TGTGCCAGCAGTTCCTCTGATAACACCGGGGAGCTGTTTTTT.

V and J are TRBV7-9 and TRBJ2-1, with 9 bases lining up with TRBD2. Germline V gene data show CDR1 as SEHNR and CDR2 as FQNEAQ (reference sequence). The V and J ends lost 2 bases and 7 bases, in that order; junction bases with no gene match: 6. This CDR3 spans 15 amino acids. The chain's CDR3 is CASSLSSGSTNEQFF. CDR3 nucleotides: TGTGCCAGCAGCTTAAGTAGCGGGAGTACGAATGAGCAGTTCTTC.